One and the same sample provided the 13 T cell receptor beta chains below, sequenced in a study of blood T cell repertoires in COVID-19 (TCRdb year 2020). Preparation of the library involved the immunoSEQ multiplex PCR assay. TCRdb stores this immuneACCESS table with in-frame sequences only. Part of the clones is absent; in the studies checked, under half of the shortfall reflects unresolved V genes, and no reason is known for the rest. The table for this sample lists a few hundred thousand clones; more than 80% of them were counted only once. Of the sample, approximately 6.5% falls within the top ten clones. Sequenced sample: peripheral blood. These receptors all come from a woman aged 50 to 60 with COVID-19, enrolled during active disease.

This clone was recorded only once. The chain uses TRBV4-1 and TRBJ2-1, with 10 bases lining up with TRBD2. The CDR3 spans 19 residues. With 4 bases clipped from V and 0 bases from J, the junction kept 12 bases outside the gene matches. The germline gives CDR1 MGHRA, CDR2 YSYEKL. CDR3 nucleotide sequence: TGCGCCAGCAGCCGTGATGGGACTAGCGCTTCGAGCTCCTACAATGAGCAGTTCTTC. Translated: CASSRDGTSASSSYNEQFF.

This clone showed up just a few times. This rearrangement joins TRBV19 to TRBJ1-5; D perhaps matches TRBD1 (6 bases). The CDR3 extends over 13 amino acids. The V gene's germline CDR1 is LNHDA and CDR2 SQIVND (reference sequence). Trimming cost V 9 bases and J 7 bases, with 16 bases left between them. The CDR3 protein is CASTTGIWQPQHF. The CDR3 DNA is TGTGCCAGCACCACAGGGATTTGGCAGCCCCAGCATTTT.

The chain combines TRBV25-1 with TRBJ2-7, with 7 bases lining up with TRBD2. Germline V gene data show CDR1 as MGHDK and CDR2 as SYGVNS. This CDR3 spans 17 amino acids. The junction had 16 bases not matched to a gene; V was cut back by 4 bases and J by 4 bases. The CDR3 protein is CASSVRSYGAGVYEQYF. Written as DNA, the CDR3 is TGTGCCAGCAGTGTGCGATCGTATGGGGCGGGAGTTTACGAGCAGTACTTC.

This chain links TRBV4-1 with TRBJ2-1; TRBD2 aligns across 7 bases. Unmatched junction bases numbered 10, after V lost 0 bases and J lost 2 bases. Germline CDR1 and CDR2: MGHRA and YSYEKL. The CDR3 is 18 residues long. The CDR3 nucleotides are TGCGCCAGCAGCCAAGATAAGGGGCGGGGGAAGGCCTACAATGAGCAGTTCTTC. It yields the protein CASSQDKGRGKAYNEQFF.

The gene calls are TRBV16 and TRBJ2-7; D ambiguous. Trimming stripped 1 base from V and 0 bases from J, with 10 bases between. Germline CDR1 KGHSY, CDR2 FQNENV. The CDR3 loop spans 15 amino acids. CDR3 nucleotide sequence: TGTGCCAGCAGCCAATTAACCCCTAGCTCCTACGAGCAGTACTTC. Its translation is CASSQLTPSSYEQYF.

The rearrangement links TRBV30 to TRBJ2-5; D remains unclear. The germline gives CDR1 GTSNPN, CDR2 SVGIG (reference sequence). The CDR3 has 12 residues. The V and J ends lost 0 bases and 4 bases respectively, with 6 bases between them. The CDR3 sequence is CAWSVNRETQYF. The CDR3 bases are TGTGCCTGGAGTGTTAATAGAGAGACCCAGTACTTC. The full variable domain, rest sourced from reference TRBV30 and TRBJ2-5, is SQTIHQWPATLVQPVGSPLSLECTVEGTSNPNLYWYRQAAGRGLQLLFYSVGIGQISSEVPQNLSASRPQDRQFILSSKKLLLSDSGFYLCAWSVNRETQYFGPGTRLLVL.

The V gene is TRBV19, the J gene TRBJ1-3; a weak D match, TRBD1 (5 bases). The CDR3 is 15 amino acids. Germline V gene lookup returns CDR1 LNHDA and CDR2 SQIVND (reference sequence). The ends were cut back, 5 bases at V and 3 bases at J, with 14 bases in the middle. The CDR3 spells CASSSDRSGGNTIYF. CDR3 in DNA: TGTGCCAGTAGTTCCGACAGAAGTGGTGGAAACACCATATATTTT.

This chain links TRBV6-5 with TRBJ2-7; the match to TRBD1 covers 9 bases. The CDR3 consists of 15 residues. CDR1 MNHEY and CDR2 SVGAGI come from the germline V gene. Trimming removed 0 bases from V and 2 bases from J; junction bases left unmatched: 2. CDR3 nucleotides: TGTGCCAGCAGTTACTCCGGGACAGGGCCCTACGAGCAGTACTTC. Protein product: CASSYSGTGPYEQYF.

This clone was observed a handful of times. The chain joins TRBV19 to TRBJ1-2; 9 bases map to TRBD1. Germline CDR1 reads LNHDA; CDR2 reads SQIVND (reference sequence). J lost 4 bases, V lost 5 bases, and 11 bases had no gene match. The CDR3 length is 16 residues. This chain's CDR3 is CASSPKAGTGTYGYTF. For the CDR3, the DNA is TGTGCCAGTAGTCCCAAAGCCGGGACAGGGACCTATGGCTACACCTTC.

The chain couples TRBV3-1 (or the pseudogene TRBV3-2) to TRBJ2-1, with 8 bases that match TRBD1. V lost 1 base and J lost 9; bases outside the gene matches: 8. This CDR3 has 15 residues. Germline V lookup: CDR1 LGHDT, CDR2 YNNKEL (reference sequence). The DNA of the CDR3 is TGTGCCAGCAGCCAAGGGACAGGGTGGCCCGGTGAGCAGTTCTTC. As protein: CASSQGTGWPGEQFF.

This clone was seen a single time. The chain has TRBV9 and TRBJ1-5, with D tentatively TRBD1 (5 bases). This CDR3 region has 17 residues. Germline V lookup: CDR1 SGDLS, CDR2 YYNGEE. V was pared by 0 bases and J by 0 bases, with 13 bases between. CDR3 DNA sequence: TGTGCCAGCAGCGTAGTCTATCGACAGTATAGCAATCAGCCCCAGCATTTT. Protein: CASSVVYRQYSNQPQHF.

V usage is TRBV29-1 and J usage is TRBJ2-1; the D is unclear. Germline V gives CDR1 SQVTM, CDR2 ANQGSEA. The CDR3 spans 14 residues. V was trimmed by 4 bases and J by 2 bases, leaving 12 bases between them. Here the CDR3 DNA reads TGCAGCGTTGTAGGCGGATGGACCTACAATGAGCAGTTCTTC. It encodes CSVVGGWTYNEQFF.

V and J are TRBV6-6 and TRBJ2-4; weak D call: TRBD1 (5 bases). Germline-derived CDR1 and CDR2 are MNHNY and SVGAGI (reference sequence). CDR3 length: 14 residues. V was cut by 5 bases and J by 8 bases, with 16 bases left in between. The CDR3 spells CASSPRAQGDIQYF. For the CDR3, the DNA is TGTGCCAGCAGTCCCCGGGCCCAGGGTGACATTCAGTACTTC.